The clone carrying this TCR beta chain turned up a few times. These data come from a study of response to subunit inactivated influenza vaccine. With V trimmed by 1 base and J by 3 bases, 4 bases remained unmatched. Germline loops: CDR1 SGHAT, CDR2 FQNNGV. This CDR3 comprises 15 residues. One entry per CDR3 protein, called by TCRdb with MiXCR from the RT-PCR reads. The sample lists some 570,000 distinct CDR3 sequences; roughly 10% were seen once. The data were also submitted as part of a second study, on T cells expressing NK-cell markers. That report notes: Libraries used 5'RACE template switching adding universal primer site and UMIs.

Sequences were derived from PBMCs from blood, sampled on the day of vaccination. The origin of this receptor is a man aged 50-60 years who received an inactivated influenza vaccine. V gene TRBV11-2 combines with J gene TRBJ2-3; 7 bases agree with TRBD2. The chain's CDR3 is CASSLGLAETDTQYF. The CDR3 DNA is TGTGCCAGCAGCTTAGGGCTAGCGGAGACAGATACGCAGTATTTT.